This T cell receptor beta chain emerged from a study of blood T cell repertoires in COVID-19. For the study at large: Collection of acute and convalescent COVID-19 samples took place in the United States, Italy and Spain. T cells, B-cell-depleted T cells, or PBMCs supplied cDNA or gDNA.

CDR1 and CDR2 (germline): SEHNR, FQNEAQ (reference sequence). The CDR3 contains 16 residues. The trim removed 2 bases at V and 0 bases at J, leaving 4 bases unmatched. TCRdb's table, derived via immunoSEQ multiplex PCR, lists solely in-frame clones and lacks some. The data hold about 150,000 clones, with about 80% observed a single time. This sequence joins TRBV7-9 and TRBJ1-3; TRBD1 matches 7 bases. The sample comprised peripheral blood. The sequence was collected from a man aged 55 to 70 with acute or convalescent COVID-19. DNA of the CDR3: TGTGCCAGCAGCTTAACAGGGGCTCTCTCTGGAAACACCATATATTTT. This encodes CASSLTGALSGNTIYF.